This T cell receptor beta chain was recorded in a study of blood T cell repertoires in COVID-19. Study information: The samples span acute and convalescent COVID-19 from the United States, Italy and Spain. The analysed material was cDNA or gDNA that came from T cells, B-cell-depleted T cells, or PBMCs.

Trimming left V 0 bases short and J 7 bases short, with 5 bases between. The germline gives CDR1 SGHKS, CDR2 YYEKEE (reference sequence). The CDR3 extends over 12 amino acids. How the authors handled the data: Quantification of nucleated cells was approximated via reference gene primer amplification. Profiling relied on immunoSEQ multiplex PCR, and the TCRdb table lists in-frame clones only, not all of them. V and J calls and clone size are given by that table; D and trimming were obtained from the DNA. The profile covers hundreds of thousands of clones, with approximately 86% appearing a single time and 4% to 6% taken by the ten largest.

This sequence was found in a woman aged 80 or over with active or convalescent COVID-19. Sequenced input: peripheral blood. The genes are TRBV5-5 and TRBJ1-5, with D unresolved. In DNA, the CDR3 is TGTGCCAGCAGCTTGGTTGGCCAGCCCCAGCATTTT. Translation: CASSLVGQPQHF.